This paragraph reports one TCR beta chain. Other DNA sequences in this specimen translate into the identical CDR3. Germline values: CDR1 SGHTA, CDR2 FQGNSA. V was clipped by 5 bases and J by 1 base; unmatched bases: 2. The CDR3 contains 15 residues. This entry is derived from a study of blood T cell repertoires in COVID-19. Overall study context: T cells, B-cell-depleted T cells, or PBMCs supplied cDNA or gDNA.

Method: immunoSEQ multiplex PCR; TCRdb's copy keeps in-frame clones and lacks some. The sample consists of under 450,000 clones, 87% of them appearing once. Participants were aged about 18 to 100 years from approximately 23 US areas. Two negative PCRs, clearance, or symptom resolution had been documented for recovered Cohort 3 donors. The receptor was derived from a young man who had recovered from COVID-19. The sequencing input was PBMCs or T cells enriched from blood (not recorded which). V gene TRBV7-2 combines with J gene TRBJ2-1; TRBD2 aligns across 10 bases. CDR3 loop: CASSPSGGSYNEQFF. The CDR3 region has the DNA TGTGCCAGCAGCCCTAGCGGGGGATCCTACAATGAGCAGTTCTTC.